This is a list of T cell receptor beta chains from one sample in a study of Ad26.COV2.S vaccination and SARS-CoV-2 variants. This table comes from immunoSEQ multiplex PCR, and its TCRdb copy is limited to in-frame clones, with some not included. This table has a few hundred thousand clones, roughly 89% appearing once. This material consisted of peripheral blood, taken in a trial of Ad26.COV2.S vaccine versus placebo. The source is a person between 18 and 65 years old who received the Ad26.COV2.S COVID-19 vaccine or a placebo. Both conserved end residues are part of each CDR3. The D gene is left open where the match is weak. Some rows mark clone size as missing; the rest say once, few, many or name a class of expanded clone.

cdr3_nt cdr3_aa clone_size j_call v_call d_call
TGTGCCAGCAGTTCAGTCGCTCAGCCCCAGCATTTT CASSSVAQPQHF . TRBJ1-5 TRBV12-3/TRBV12-4 .
TGTGCCAGTAGTATTACGGGGGGCGGACCGCGGCAGCCCCAGCATTTT CASSITGGGPRQPQHF . TRBJ1-5 TRBV19 .
TGTGCCAGCAGCCAAGTAAGGGGCGGCCGCTATGGCTACACCTTC CASSQVRGGRYGYTF . TRBJ1-2 TRBV14 .
TGTGCCAGCAGTTCACACACAGGGAATGAGCAGTACTTC CASSSHTGNEQYF few TRBJ2-7 TRBV12-3/TRBV12-4 .
TGTGCCATCAGTGGTCGGGGGGACAGTGAATCACCCCTCCACTTT CAISGRGDSESPLHF once TRBJ1-6 TRBV10-3 TRBD1
TGTGCCAGTAATGGAGACTTCACCAACTATGGCTACACCTTC CASNGDFTNYGYTF . TRBJ1-2 TRBV19 .
TGTGCCAGCAGCTCGGGCATTTACAATGAGCAGTTCTTC CASSSGIYNEQFF . TRBJ2-1 TRBV7-3 .
TGTGCCAGCAGCCAAGAAGTTAGGGTTGGCAGGCACGGAAACACCATATATTTT CASSQEVRVGRHGNTIYF . TRBJ1-3 TRBV4-2 .
TGTGCCAGCAGCTCCGCATACCGGTCTGGAAACACCATATATTTT CASSSAYRSGNTIYF . TRBJ1-3 TRBV13 .
TGTGCCAGCAGTGAACTAGCCTCGCGACAAAACTATGGCTACACCTTC CASSELASRQNYGYTF . TRBJ1-2 TRBV2 .